A single sample is the source of the 27 T cell receptor beta chains below, sequenced in a study of shared clonotypes between healthy human individuals (dated by TCRdb to the early 2020s). Library generation was performed with the immunoSEQ multiplex PCR assay. TCRdb obtained this table from immuneACCESS and retained in-frame rearrangements with V and J assigned. These tables miss some clones; where compared with another copy, unresolved V genes account for less than half of the shortfall, and the remainder is unexplained. Recorded for this sample are some 480,000 clones; roughly 78% of them occurred a single time. The biggest ten clones account for 12% of the sample. The sequenced material came from PBMCs. These receptors were obtained from a woman in her thirties or forties in good health. Some clones in this sample may be carry-over from other donors' samples.

The chain links TRBV6-5 to TRBJ2-7, with 7 nucleotides matching TRBD1. Germline values: CDR1 MNHEY, CDR2 SVGAGI. Unmatched junction bases numbered 5, after V lost 0 bases and J lost 0 bases. This CDR3 is 16 amino acids long. The CDR3 DNA reads TGTGCCAGCAGTTACTCGAGGGGGCAGCTCTCCTACGAGCAGTACTTC. Its translation is CASSYSRGQLSYEQYF.

V and J are TRBV21-1 and TRBJ1-1; the tabulated D call, TRBD1, remains unverified against the DNA. TRBV21-1 is termed a pseudogene. The CDR3 spans 18 residues. The CDR3, as DNA: TGTGCCAGCAGCAAAGCCGGCTCGGACAGGGCAAGGGTCACTGAAGCTTTCTTT. Its translation is CASSKAGSDRARVTEAFF.

The rearrangement links TRBV5-4 to TRBJ1-2, with TRBD1 identical over 11 bases. V was pared by 4 bases and J by 4 bases, with 3 bases of the junction left unmatched. The CDR3 loop spans 14 amino acids. Germline V gives CDR1 SGHNT, CDR2 YYREEE (reference sequence). The CDR3 coding sequence is TGTGCCAGCAGCACGGACAGGGGGCCCTATGGCTACACCTTC. Residues: CASSTDRGPYGYTF.

This chain connects TRBV5-1 to TRBJ2-5; possibly TRBD1 for D (6 bases). The CDR3 contains 14 residues. Germline V gives CDR1 SGHRS, CDR2 YFSETQ. V was trimmed by 3 bases and J by 2 bases, leaving 11 bases between them. The CDR3 loop reads CASSSGQRQETQYF. The CDR3 nucleotides are TGCGCCAGCAGCTCGGGACAAAGGCAAGAGACCCAGTACTTC.

The J gene is TRBJ1-5, the V gene TRBV5-4, with 7 bases fitting TRBD1. The CDR3 sequence is 16 residues long. In germline, CDR1 is SGHNT, CDR2 YYREEE (reference sequence). V dropped 9 bases and J dropped 2; count of bases not matched to a gene: 14. Written as DNA, the CDR3 is TGTGCCACCCAAGACAGGGTCGGGAAGGGCAATCAGCCCCAGCATTTT. It codes for CATQDRVGKGNQPQHF.

The gene calls are TRBV18 and TRBJ1-1; 12 bases map to TRBD1. V was pared by 3 bases and J by 5 bases, with 10 bases of the junction left unmatched. Germline lookup yields CDR1 KGHSH and CDR2 LQKENI. The CDR3 loop spans 17 amino acids. The CDR3 nucleotides are TGTGCCAGCTCACCGGGACAGGGGGCGGGCCAGGAGACTGAAGCTTTCTTT. Its protein product is CASSPGQGAGQETEAFF.

This chain connects TRBV4-3 to TRBJ2-5; D is perhaps TRBD1 (6 bases). The CDR3 consists of 14 residues. Germline-derived CDR1 and CDR2 are LGHNA and YSLEER. V was trimmed by 2 bases and J by 14 bases, leaving 21 bases between them. The DNA of the CDR3 is TGCGCCAGCAGCCAATCCTGGACAGAAATTCCCCTCTACTTC. Encoded protein: CASSQSWTEIPLYF.

The rearrangement joins TRBV11-2 to TRBJ2-3; TRBD2 aligns across 7 bases. The junction had 12 bases not matched to a gene; V was cut back by 4 bases and J by 2 bases. The germline V gene encodes CDR1 SGHAT and CDR2 FQNNGV. CDR3 length equals 17 residues. This CDR3 is CASSYRTTAGFTDTQYF. For the CDR3, the DNA is TGTGCCAGCAGCTACCGGACGACAGCGGGGTTCACAGATACGCAGTATTTT.

V usage is TRBV28 and J usage is TRBJ2-7; 7 bases line up with TRBD1. The CDR3 has 13 residues. Germline V gene lookup returns CDR1 MDHEN and CDR2 SYDVKM. V lost 3 bases and J lost 7; bases outside the gene matches: 6. The CDR3 spells CASSLTGPGEQYF. The CDR3 coding sequence is TGTGCCAGCAGTTTGACAGGGCCGGGGGAGCAGTACTTC.

The CDR3 nucleotides read TGTGCCAGCAGCTCTCAGGTAGCGGCATACAACGAGCAGTACTTC. Its translation: CASSSQVAAYNEQYF. This chain links TRBV4-2 with TRBJ2-7; tentatively, D is TRBD2 (6 bases). Per the germline V gene, CDR1 is LGHNA and CDR2 is YNFKEQ. Trimming took 5 bases from V and 5 from J, leaving 19 bases between them. This CDR3 is 15 amino acids long.

The chain couples TRBV4-1 to TRBJ1-4; D unclear. CDR1 MGHRA and CDR2 YSYEKL come from the germline V gene. Trimming took off 0 bases at V and 7 bases at J, with 12 bases between the two ends. The CDR3 is 15 residues long. CDR3 bases: TGCGCCAGCAGCCAAGAACGAGGGAGCGGTGAAAAACTGTTTTTT. Amino acids: CASSQERGSGEKLFF.

V is TRBV7-3 and J is TRBJ1-1, with no clear D. CDR3 length: 13 amino acids. V was clipped by 7 bases and J by 1 base, with 10 bases between them. The germline V gene has CDR1 SGHTA and CDR2 FQGTGA. CDR3 region: CASKRTANTEAFF. DNA for the CDR3: TGTGCCAGCAAACGGACGGCGAACACTGAAGCTTTCTTT.

The rearrangement joins TRBV5-8 to TRBJ2-1, with 13 bases aligning to TRBD2. The CDR3 has 13 residues. V was clipped by 4 bases and J by 14 bases; unmatched bases: 6. Germline loops: CDR1 SGHTS, CDR2 YDEGEE. The CDR3 spells CASSAGLAGEEFF. The DNA for the CDR3 is TGTGCCAGCAGCGCTGGACTAGCGGGAGAAGAGTTCTTC.

This clone appeared a few times. The chain combines TRBV7-2 with TRBJ2-5, with D tentatively TRBD2 (6 bases). V was trimmed by 5 bases and J by 9 bases, leaving 13 bases between them. The CDR3 covers 12 residues. The germline CDR1 and CDR2 sequences are SGHTA and FQGNSA. The CDR3 DNA reads as TGTGCCAGCAGCAAGACTCCGGGGGCCCAGTACTTC. It translates to CASSKTPGAQYF. Supplemented by reference TRBV7-2 and TRBJ2-5, the full variable domain reads GAGVSQSPSNKVTEKGKDVELRCDPISGHTALYWYRQSLGQGLEFLIYFQGNSAPDKSGLPSDRFSAERTGGSVSTLTIQRTQQEDSAVYLCASSKTPGAQYFGPGTRLLVL.

J is TRBJ1-1 and V is TRBV7-8, with D unresolved. The CDR3 length is 13 residues. Per the germline V gene, CDR1 is SGHVS and CDR2 is FQNEAQ. V dropped 5 bases and J dropped 3 bases, with 10 bases sitting between them. The CDR3 reads CASSLGVDTEAFF. In nucleotides, the CDR3 is TGTGCCAGCAGCCTTGGGGTGGACACTGAAGCTTTCTTT.

The CDR3 loop reads CASSLSGSEGNTIYF. Here the CDR3 DNA reads TGCGCCAGCAGCTTATCAGGGTCCGAGGGAAACACCATATATTTT. The chain is built from TRBV5-1 and TRBJ1-3, with a tentative D call TRBD1 (5 bases). Germline-derived CDR1 and CDR2 are SGHRS and YFSETQ. V was shortened by 2 bases and J by 4 bases, with 13 bases between the two germline ends. The length of the CDR3 is 15 residues.

The chain employs TRBV7-2 and TRBJ1-5; no firm D call. Trimming cost V 7 bases and J 1 base, with 8 bases left between them. Looked up from germline, CDR1 is SGHTA and CDR2 is FQGNSA. The CDR3 runs to 13 residues. CDR3 residues: CASTVDSNQPQHF. CDR3 nucleotide sequence: TGTGCCAGCACCGTGGACAGCAATCAGCCCCAGCATTTT.

The chain couples TRBV6-5 to TRBJ1-2; D gene uncertain. The germline V gene encodes CDR1 MNHEY and CDR2 SVGAGI. The V gene lost 0 bases and the J gene lost 4 bases, with 9 bases spanning the gap. There are 14 residues in the CDR3. CDR3 nucleotides: TGTGCCAGCAGTTACTCGGTGGAGGGCTATGGCTACACCTTC. This codes for CASSYSVEGYGYTF.

The chain joins TRBV7-8 to TRBJ2-6; tentatively, D is TRBD1 (6 bases). Germline V gives CDR1 SGHVS, CDR2 FQNEAQ. Trimming left V 5 bases short and J 0 bases short, with 11 bases between. This CDR3 spans 16 amino acids. The CDR3 loop reads CASSRQVPSGANVLTF. The DNA of the CDR3 is TGTGCCAGCAGCAGACAGGTTCCCTCTGGGGCCAACGTCCTGACTTTC.

This clone has only a few counts. V is TRBV29-1 and J is TRBJ1-2; 9 bases align to TRBD1. CDR3 length: 12 amino acids. Per the germline V gene, CDR1 is SQVTM and CDR2 is ANQGSEA. With V trimmed by 7 bases and J by 0 bases, 0 bases remained unmatched. The CDR3 DNA reads TGCAGCGGACAGGGGGCTAACTATGGCTACACCTTC. Amino acid sequence: CSGQGANYGYTF.

This chain joins TRBV11-3 and TRBJ2-7; D possibly matches TRBD1 or TRBD2 (5 bases each). Germline V gene sequence: CDR1 SGHNT, CDR2 YENEEA. The CDR3 runs to 13 residues. Trimming removed 4 bases from V and 6 bases from J, with 13 bases in between. DNA of the CDR3: TGTGCCAGCAGCTCCGGGGCGGCTGGCGAGCAGTACTTC. This sequence encodes CASSSGAAGEQYF.

The chain links TRBV18 to TRBJ1-3, with 8 bases identical to TRBD1. Unmatched junction bases numbered 8, after V lost 5 bases and J lost 2 bases. Germline lookup yields CDR1 KGHSH and CDR2 LQKENI. The CDR3 runs 16 residues. The CDR3 sequence: CASSSDRGLAGNTIYF. The DNA of the CDR3 is TGTGCCAGCTCATCAGACAGGGGTCTTGCTGGAAACACCATATATTTT.

This sequence joins TRBV6-6 and TRBJ2-7; D is unresolved. This CDR3 region has 16 residues. V was pared by 0 bases and J by 0 bases, with 12 bases between. The germline V gene has CDR1 MNHNY and CDR2 SVGAGI (reference sequence). The CDR3 sequence is CASSYSRRSHSYEQYF. CDR3 nucleotides: TGTGCCAGCAGTTACTCGAGGCGCTCGCACTCCTACGAGCAGTACTTC.

The chain couples TRBV10-3 to TRBJ1-6; 8 nucleotides match TRBD1. V was pared by 4 bases and J by 7 bases, with 0 bases of the junction left unmatched. The CDR3 sequence is 13 residues long. CDR1 and CDR2 from the germline V gene are ENHRY and SYGVKD. CDR3 DNA sequence: TGTGCCATCAGTGGACAGGGGAATTCACCCCTCCACTTT. Translating it yields CAISGQGNSPLHF.

As for this clone: A far larger clone is off by one base, so a read error is likely. The CDR3 does not end in the conserved phenylalanine or tryptophan, so this is likely a read error. In DNA form, the CDR3 reads TGTGCCAGCAGTTACACGGCTAGCGGGAGCTCCTACGAGCAGTACTCC. Translation gives CASSYTASGSSYEQYS. The chain combines TRBV6-6 with TRBJ2-7, with TRBD2 identical over 10 bases. CDR3 length equals 16 residues. From germline, CDR1 is MNHNY and CDR2 SVGAGI (reference sequence). V was clipped by 2 bases and J by 0 bases; unmatched bases: 4.

The chain couples TRBV5-1 to TRBJ1-4; TRBD1 is a possible D gene (5 bases). The V and J ends lost 4 bases and 4 bases respectively, with 14 bases between them. The CDR3 has 15 amino acids. Looked up from germline, CDR1 is SGHRS and CDR2 is YFSETQ. The CDR3 bases are TGCGCCAGCAGCCCGGGGTGGACAAATAATGAAAAACTGTTTTTT. Residues: CASSPGWTNNEKLFF.

The chain carries TRBV15 and TRBJ1-3; 9 nucleotides agree with TRBD1. V lost 3 bases to trimming and J lost 3 bases; unmatched junction nucleotides: 6. Germline CDR1 LNHNV, CDR2 YYDKDF (reference sequence). The CDR3 runs to 16 residues. CDR3 sequence (DNA): TGTGCCACCAGCAGGGACAGGGGCATGAGTGGAAACACCATATATTTT. Translation: CATSRDRGMSGNTIYF.